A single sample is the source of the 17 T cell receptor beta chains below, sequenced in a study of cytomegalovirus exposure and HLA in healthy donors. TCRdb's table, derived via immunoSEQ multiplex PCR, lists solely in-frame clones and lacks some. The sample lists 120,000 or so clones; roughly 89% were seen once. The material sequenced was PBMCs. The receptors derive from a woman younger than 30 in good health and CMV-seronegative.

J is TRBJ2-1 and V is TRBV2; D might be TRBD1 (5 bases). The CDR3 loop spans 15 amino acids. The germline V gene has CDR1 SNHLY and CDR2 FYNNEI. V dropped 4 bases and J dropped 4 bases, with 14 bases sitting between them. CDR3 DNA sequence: TGTGCCAGCAGTGCTGGGGAAGGGGCTTACAATGAGCAGTTCTTC. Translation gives CASSAGEGAYNEQFF.

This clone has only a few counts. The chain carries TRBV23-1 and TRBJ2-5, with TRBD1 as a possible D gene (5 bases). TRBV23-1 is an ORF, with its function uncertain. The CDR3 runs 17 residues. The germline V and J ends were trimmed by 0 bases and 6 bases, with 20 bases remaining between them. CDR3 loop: CASSQSFRVGEEKTQYF. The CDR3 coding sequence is TGCGCCAGCAGTCAATCTTTCAGGGTCGGCGAGGAGAAGACCCAGTACTTC.

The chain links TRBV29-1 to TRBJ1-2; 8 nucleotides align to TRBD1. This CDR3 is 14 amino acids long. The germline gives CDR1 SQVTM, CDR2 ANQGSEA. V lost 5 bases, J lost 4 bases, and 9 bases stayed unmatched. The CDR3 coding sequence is TGCAGCGTTCAGACCGGGACAGGCACCTATGGCTACACCTTC. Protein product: CSVQTGTGTYGYTF. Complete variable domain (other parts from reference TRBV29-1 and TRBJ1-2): SAVISQKPSRDICQRGTSLTIQCQVDSQVTMMFWYRQQPGQSLTLIATANQGSEATYESGFVIDKFPISRPNLTFSTLTVSNMSPEDSSIYLCSVQTGTGTYGYTFGSGTRLTVV.

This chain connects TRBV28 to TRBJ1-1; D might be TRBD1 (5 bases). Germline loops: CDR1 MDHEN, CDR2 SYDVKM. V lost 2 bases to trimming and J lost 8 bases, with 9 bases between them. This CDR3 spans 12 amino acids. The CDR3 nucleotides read TGTGCCAGCAGTTTAAGGGGCCCCGAAGCTTTCTTT. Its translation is CASSLRGPEAFF.

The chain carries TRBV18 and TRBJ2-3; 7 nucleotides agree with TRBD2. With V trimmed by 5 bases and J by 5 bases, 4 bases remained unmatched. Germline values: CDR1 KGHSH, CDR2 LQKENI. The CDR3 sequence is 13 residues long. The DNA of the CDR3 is TGTGCCAGCTCATACGGACTAGAAGATACGCAGTATTTT. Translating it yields CASSYGLEDTQYF.

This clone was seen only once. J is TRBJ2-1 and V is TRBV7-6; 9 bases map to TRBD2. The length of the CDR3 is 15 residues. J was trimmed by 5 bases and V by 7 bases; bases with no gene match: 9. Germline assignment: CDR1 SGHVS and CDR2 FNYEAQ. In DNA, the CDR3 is TGTGCCAGCACCAGCCTAGCGGGGAACAACAATGAGCAGTTCTTC. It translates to CASTSLAGNNNEQFF.

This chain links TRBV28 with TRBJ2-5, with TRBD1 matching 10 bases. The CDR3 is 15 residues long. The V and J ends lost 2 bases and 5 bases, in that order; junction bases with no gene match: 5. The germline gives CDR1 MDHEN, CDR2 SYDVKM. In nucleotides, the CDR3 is TGTGCCAGCAGTTTACCGACAGGGGGCGGGGAGACCCAGTACTTC. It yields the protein CASSLPTGGGETQYF.

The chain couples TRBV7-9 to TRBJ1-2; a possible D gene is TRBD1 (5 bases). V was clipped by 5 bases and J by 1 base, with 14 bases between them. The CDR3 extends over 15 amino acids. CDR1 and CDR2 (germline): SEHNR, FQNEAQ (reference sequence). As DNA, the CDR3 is TGTGCCAGCAGCCTAAGCGGGGGGGTTAACTATGGCTACACCTTC. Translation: CASSLSGGVNYGYTF.

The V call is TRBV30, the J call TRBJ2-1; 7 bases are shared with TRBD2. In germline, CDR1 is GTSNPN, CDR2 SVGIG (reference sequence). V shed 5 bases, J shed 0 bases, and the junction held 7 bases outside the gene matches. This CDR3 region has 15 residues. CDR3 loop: CAWRGGLSSYNEQFF. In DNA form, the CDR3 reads TGTGCCTGGCGGGGAGGGCTTAGCTCCTACAATGAGCAGTTCTTC.

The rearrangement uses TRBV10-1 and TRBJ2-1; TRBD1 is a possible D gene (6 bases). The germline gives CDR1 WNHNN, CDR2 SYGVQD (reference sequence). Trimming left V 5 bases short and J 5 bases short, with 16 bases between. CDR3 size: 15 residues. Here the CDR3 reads CASSRLVDRHNEQFF. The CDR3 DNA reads TGCGCCAGCAGTCGTCTCGTCGACAGGCACAATGAGCAGTTCTTC.

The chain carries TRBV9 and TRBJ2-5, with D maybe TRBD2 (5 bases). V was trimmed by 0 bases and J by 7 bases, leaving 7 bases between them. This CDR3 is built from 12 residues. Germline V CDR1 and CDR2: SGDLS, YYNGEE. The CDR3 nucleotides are TGTGCCAGCAGCGTAGTTGAGGGGACCCAGTACTTC. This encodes CASSVVEGTQYF.

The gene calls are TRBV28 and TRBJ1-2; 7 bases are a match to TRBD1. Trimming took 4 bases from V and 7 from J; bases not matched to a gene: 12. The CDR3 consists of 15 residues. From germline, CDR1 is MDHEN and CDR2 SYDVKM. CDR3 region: CASSSPTPGGFGYTF. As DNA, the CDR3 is TGTGCCAGCAGTTCTCCCACCCCAGGGGGGTTTGGCTACACCTTC.

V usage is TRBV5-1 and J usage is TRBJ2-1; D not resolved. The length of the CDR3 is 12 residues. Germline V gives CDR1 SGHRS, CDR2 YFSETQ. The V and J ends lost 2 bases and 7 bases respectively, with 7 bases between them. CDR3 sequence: CASSFEPNEQFF. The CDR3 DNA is TGCGCCAGCAGCTTCGAGCCGAATGAGCAGTTCTTC.

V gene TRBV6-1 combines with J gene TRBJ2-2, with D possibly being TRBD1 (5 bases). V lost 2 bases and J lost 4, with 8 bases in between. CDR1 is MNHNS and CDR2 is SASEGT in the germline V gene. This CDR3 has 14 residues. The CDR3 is CASSESGPTGELFF. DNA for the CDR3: TGTGCCAGCAGTGAATCAGGGCCCACCGGGGAGCTGTTTTTT.

The CDR3 nucleotides read TGTGCCAGCAGTGAAGCCGACAGGGGGTATCAGCCCCAGCATTTT. Residues: CASSEADRGYQPQHF. The V gene is TRBV6-1, the J gene TRBJ1-5; 9 bases agree with TRBD1. The CDR3 runs 15 residues. V shed 0 bases, J shed 5 bases, and the junction held 2 bases outside the gene matches. CDR1 is MNHNS, CDR2 SASEGT, per germline.

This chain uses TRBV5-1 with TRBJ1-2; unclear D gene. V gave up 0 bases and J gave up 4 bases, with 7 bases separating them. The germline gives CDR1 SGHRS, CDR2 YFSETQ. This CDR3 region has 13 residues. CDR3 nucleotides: TGCGCCAGCAGCTTGGACAGACGCTATGGCTACACCTTC. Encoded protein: CASSLDRRYGYTF.

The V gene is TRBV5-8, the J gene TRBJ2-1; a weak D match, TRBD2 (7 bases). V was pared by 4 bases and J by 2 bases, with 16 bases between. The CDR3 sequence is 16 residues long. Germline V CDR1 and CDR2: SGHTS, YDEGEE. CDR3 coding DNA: TGTGCCAGCAGCCCGGAGAGGGGGGGGGCCTACAATGAGCAGTTCTTC. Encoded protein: CASSPERGGAYNEQFF.